The next 7 T cell receptor beta chains were all read from a single sample in a study of cytomegalovirus exposure and HLA in healthy donors. PCR amplification relied on 60 Vbeta primers (plus 13 Jbeta primers). Using immunoSEQ multiplex PCR, the repertoire was profiled, and TCRdb retains in-frame clones only, with some absent. Among under 200,000 clones, 82% were seen once, and the ten largest hold less than 0.85%. The specimen was PBMCs. These receptors were taken from a woman under 30 in good health and CMV-seronegative.

CDR3 region: CASSLGTTEQYF. The CDR3 DNA reads TGTGCCAGCAGTTTGGGGACTACCGAGCAGTACTTC. The rearrangement uses TRBV28 and TRBJ2-5; 7 bases map to TRBD2. Judging by the DNA end, TRBJ2-7 fits better; the J call may be wrong. The CDR3 totals 12 residues. Germline CDR1 MDHEN, CDR2 SYDVKM.

This clone showed up just a few times. The rearrangement links TRBV7-9 to TRBJ1-2; D is perhaps TRBD1 (6 bases). The germline gives CDR1 SEHNR, CDR2 FQNEAQ (reference sequence). This CDR3 has 16 amino acids. V dropped 3 bases and J dropped 5 bases, with 19 bases sitting between them. CDR3 sequence (DNA): TGTGCCAGCAGCTTCTCCACAGGGCGAGGAGAATATGGCTACACCTTC. Translated, it gives CASSFSTGRGEYGYTF.

This clone occurred a few times. The chain employs TRBV19 and TRBJ1-1; D remains unclear. Germline V gene sequence: CDR1 LNHDA, CDR2 SQIVND (reference sequence). The CDR3 loop spans 11 amino acids. The V and J ends lost 8 bases and 0 bases respectively, with 4 bases between them. For the CDR3, the DNA is TGTGCCAGTTCGGTGAACACTGAAGCTTTCTTT. It specifies CASSVNTEAFF.

This chain uses TRBV6-1 with TRBJ2-5; D possibly corresponds to TRBD2 (6 bases). The CDR3 covers 15 residues. The germline V and J ends were trimmed by 4 bases and 5 bases, with 17 bases remaining between them. The V gene's germline CDR1 is MNHNS and CDR2 SASEGT. The CDR3 DNA reads as TGTGCCAGCAGTGCTTTTTTCGAGGGGAGGGAGACCCAGTACTTC. This sequence encodes CASSAFFEGRETQYF.

This clone is deemed medium-sized (0.01 to 0.1%). This rearrangement joins TRBV6-5 to TRBJ1-1; tentative D call: TRBD1 (5 bases). The CDR3 loop spans 15 amino acids. The V end lost 7 bases, the J end lost 1 base, and 16 bases lay between the germline ends. Germline CDR1 and CDR2: MNHEY and SVGAGI. CDR3 sequence: CASMMPGHPNTEAFF. The CDR3 nucleotides are TGTGCCAGCATGATGCCTGGACACCCGAACACTGAAGCTTTCTTT.

This clone appeared a single time. The DNA for the CDR3 is TGTGCCAGTAGTAAAAGGGACAGGGACTACGAGCAGTACTTC. This translates into CASSKRDRDYEQYF. The genes are TRBV19 and TRBJ2-7; 9 bases map to TRBD1. The CDR3 consists of 14 residues. V shed 4 bases, J shed 3 bases, and the junction held 4 bases outside the gene matches. Germline V gene data show CDR1 as LNHDA and CDR2 as SQIVND (reference sequence).

This chain uses TRBV5-4 with TRBJ2-7; D ambiguous. The V gene's germline CDR1 is SGHNT and CDR2 YYREEE (reference sequence). The CDR3 is made up of 11 amino acids. The CDR3: CASGIDRSSEV. The CDR3 DNA reads as TGTGCCAGCGGGATCGACCGGTCGTCGGAGGTC.